Below are 25 T cell receptor beta chains sequenced from a single sample in a study of shared clonotypes between healthy human individuals. This table comes from immunoSEQ multiplex PCR, and its TCRdb copy is limited to in-frame clones, with some not included. This sample has around 560,000 clones, with around 95% found just once. Naive CD8 cells lacked CD45RO, underwent positive selection for CCR7 and left out terminally differentiated effector memory CD45RA+ cells. Sequences were obtained from naive CD8+ T cells sorted from blood. The receptors stem from a woman in her thirties in good health.

As to this clone: Additional DNA sequences in this sample encode the identical CDR3. The V gene is TRBV9, the J gene TRBJ2-7; 14 bases fit TRBD2. The V gene end was trimmed by 2 bases and the J gene end by 4 bases; junction bases not matched to a gene: 2. This CDR3 comprises 15 residues. The germline V gene has CDR1 SGDLS and CDR2 YYNGEE. For the CDR3, the DNA is TGTGCCAGCAGCGTCGGGACTAGCGGGAGTTACGAGCAGTACTTC. It translates to CASSVGTSGSYEQYF. The complete variable domain, with remaining parts taken from reference TRBV9 and TRBJ2-7, reads DSGVTQTPKHLITATGQRVTLRCSPRSGDLSVYWYQQSLDQGLQFLIQYYNGEERAKGNILERFSAQQFPDLHSELNLSSLELGDSALYFCASSVGTSGSYEQYFGPGTRLTVT.

The table lists this clone with a count of one. This chain joins TRBV2 and TRBJ2-2; D ambiguous. V lost 6 bases and J 0 bases, leaving 8 bases between the germline ends. This CDR3 contains 14 residues. Germline V CDR1 and CDR2: SNHLY, FYNNEI. In nucleotides, the CDR3 is TGTGCCAGCAGGGGCGTCACGAACACCGGGGAGCTGTTTTTT. It is translated as CASRGVTNTGELFF.

The chain combines TRBV19 with TRBJ2-3; D call uncertain. Germline V gene lookup returns CDR1 LNHDA and CDR2 SQIVND (reference sequence). This CDR3 is 19 amino acids long. Trimming took off 7 bases at V and 2 bases at J, with 28 bases between the two ends. DNA of the CDR3: TGTGCCAGTATTTTACCCGACACAACGGTTCCTAGAGACACAGATACGCAGTATTTT. This gives the protein CASILPDTTVPRDTDTQYF.

This sequence joins TRBV19 and TRBJ2-1; TRBD2 is a possible D gene (5 bases). The V and J ends lost 6 bases and 0 bases respectively, with 6 bases between them. In germline, CDR1 is LNHDA, CDR2 SQIVND (reference sequence). The CDR3 runs 13 residues. This chain's CDR3 is CASRGSSYNEQFF. The DNA for the CDR3 is TGTGCCAGTAGGGGGAGCTCCTACAATGAGCAGTTCTTC.

Details on this clone: Other DNA sequences in the same sample also yield this CDR3. The chain is built from TRBV28 and TRBJ2-3, with D unclear. V was clipped by 4 bases and J by 2 bases, with 1 base between them. This CDR3 region has 11 residues. The V gene's germline CDR1 is MDHEN and CDR2 SYDVKM. The CDR3 sequence is CASSYTDTQYF. CDR3 nucleotides: TGTGCCAGCAGTTACACAGATACGCAGTATTTT. Using reference TRBV28 and TRBJ2-3 for the parts outside the CDR3, the full variable domain is DVKVTQSSRYLVKRTGEKVFLECVQDMDHENMFWYRQDPGLGLRLIYFSYDVKMKEKGDIPEGYSVSREKKERFSLILESASTNQTSMYLCASSYTDTQYFGPGTRLTVL.

The gene calls are TRBV29-1 and TRBJ2-5, with D unclear. With the DNA end fitting TRBJ2-7 better, the J assignment may be wrong. The CDR3 length is 13 residues. Germline V gives CDR1 SQVTM, CDR2 ANQGSEA. The DNA of the CDR3 is TGCAGCGTTGGCGTTCCTTATTCCTACGAGCAGTACTTC. Amino acid sequence: CSVGVPYSYEQYF.

In regard to this clone: The junction departs from germline at one end; a sequencing error may be responsible. The J gene is TRBJ1-1, the V gene TRBV6-5, with a weak D call TRBD1 (6 bases). The V gene's germline CDR1 is MNHEY and CDR2 SVGAGI. The CDR3 contains 13 residues. The CDR3 protein is CAISESGQLEAFF. In nucleotides, the CDR3 is TGTGCCATCAGTGAGTCTGGACAGCTTGAAGCTTTCTTT.

As to this clone: Other DNA sequences within the sample encode an identical CDR3. The chain carries TRBV13 and TRBJ2-7; D assignment may be TRBD1 or TRBD2 (5 bases each). V lost 3 bases and J lost 3, with 9 bases in between. Germline-derived CDR1 and CDR2 are PRHDT and FYEKMQ (reference sequence). The CDR3 is 13 amino acids. The CDR3 protein is CASSFGGDYEQYF. The CDR3 DNA reads TGTGCCAGCAGCTTTGGGGGAGACTACGAGCAGTACTTC.

The chain combines TRBV28 with TRBJ2-2, with 7 nucleotides matching TRBD2. Germline V gene data show CDR1 as MDHEN and CDR2 as SYDVKM. V gave up 11 bases and J gave up 6 bases; unmatched junction bases: 12. CDR3 length equals 14 residues. The DNA for the CDR3 is TGTGCCGTGACGGCGACCGCGGGGGCCGGGGAGCTGTTTTTT. This translates into CAVTATAGAGELFF.

This rearrangement joins TRBV11-2 to TRBJ2-1, with D perhaps given as TRBD1 or TRBD2 (5 bases each). Germline V CDR1 and CDR2: SGHAT, FQNNGV. CDR3 size: 14 residues. Deletions cut 2 bases from V and 8 bases from J, with 13 bases between. Written as DNA, the CDR3 is TGTGCCAGCAGCTTATTACCAGGGAGACATGAGCAGTTCTTC. Translated, it gives CASSLLPGRHEQFF.

This clone was counted a single time. This sequence joins TRBV6-1 and TRBJ1-5; D not resolved. The V gene lost 0 bases and the J gene lost 2 bases, with 5 bases spanning the gap. The CDR3 has 14 residues. The germline V gene encodes CDR1 MNHNS and CDR2 SASEGT. CDR3 sequence: CASSEARGNQPQHF. The CDR3 DNA reads TGTGCCAGCAGTGAAGCTCGAGGCAATCAGCCCCAGCATTTT.

The rearrangement links TRBV4-2 to TRBJ2-5, with 8 bases fitting TRBD2. The V and J ends lost 4 bases and 3 bases, in that order; junction bases with no gene match: 7. There are 15 residues in the CDR3. Germline V lookup: CDR1 LGHNA, CDR2 YNFKEQ. The CDR3 bases are TGTGCCAGCAGCCCAGTTGCGGGGGGCGAAGAGACCCAGTACTTC. Protein product: CASSPVAGGEETQYF.

The V gene is TRBV9, the J gene TRBJ2-3; 9 bases match TRBD2. From germline, CDR1 is SGDLS and CDR2 YYNGEE. Trimming at V came to 2 bases and at J to 3 bases, leaving 7 bases not matched to a gene. This CDR3 region has 16 residues. Here the CDR3 DNA reads TGTGCCAGCAGCGTCGCGGGGGGGAGTATTACAGATACGCAGTATTTT. Translated: CASSVAGGSITDTQYF.

For the CDR3, the DNA is TGTGCCAGCAGTTATACAAGCTACAATGAGCAGTTCTTC. Amino acid sequence: CASSYTSYNEQFF. V gene TRBV27 combines with J gene TRBJ2-1; D is ambiguous. Trimming took 4 bases from V and 3 from J, leaving 7 bases between them. CDR1 MNHEY and CDR2 SMNVEV come from the germline V gene (reference sequence). The CDR3 is 13 amino acids.

DNA of the CDR3: TGTGCCAGCAGTTTATCAAAGCGGGGGAATGAGCAGTTCTTC. Amino acid sequence: CASSLSKRGNEQFF. The chain combines TRBV27 with TRBJ2-1, with 8 bases that match TRBD2. The V gene end was trimmed by 0 bases and the J gene end by 7 bases; junction bases not matched to a gene: 2. Germline assignment: CDR1 MNHEY and CDR2 SMNVEV (reference sequence). The length of the CDR3 is 14 residues.

This clone appeared a single time. The chain employs TRBV7-9 and TRBJ1-1, with 7 nucleotides matching TRBD1. CDR1 is SEHNR, CDR2 FQNEAQ, per germline (reference sequence). With V trimmed by 1 base and J by 4 bases, 9 bases remained unmatched. The length of the CDR3 is 16 residues. The CDR3 here is CASSLVNRGRGTEAFF. DNA of the CDR3: TGTGCCAGCAGCTTAGTTAATAGGGGGCGGGGCACTGAAGCTTTCTTT.

The rearrangement links TRBV7-8 to TRBJ1-2; TRBD1 matches 9 bases. The germline V gene encodes CDR1 SGHVS and CDR2 FQNEAQ. This CDR3 spans 15 amino acids. Germline trimming cut 3 bases from V and 4 bases from J; bases unmatched to any gene: 6. The DNA for the CDR3 is TGTGCCAGCAGCTTTTGGGACAGGGCTCGCTATGGCTACACCTTC. Residues: CASSFWDRARYGYTF. The entire variable domain, with the rest obtained from reference TRBV7-8 and TRBJ1-2, is as follows: GAGVSQSPRYKVAKRGQDVALRCDPISGHVSLFWYQQALGQGPEFLTYFQNEAQLDKSGLPSDRFFAERPEGSVSTLKIQRTQQEDSAVYLCASSFWDRARYGYTFGSGTRLTVV.

V is TRBV28 and J is TRBJ2-1; no clear D. CDR1 and CDR2 (germline): MDHEN, SYDVKM. Trimming removed 2 bases from V and 3 bases from J, with 8 bases in between. The length of the CDR3 is 14 residues. CDR3 sequence reads: CASSLDPSYNEQFF. CDR3 nucleotide sequence: TGTGCCAGCAGTTTAGACCCAAGCTACAATGAGCAGTTCTTC.

The rearrangement links TRBV11-3 to TRBJ2-7, with D hard to call. From germline, CDR1 is SGHNT and CDR2 YENEEA. Trimming took off 3 bases at V and 5 bases at J, with 11 bases between the two ends. The CDR3 spans 13 residues. CDR3 loop: CASSLYGSDEQYF. The CDR3 DNA reads as TGTGCCAGCAGCTTGTATGGGTCAGACGAGCAGTACTTC.

The chain recombines TRBV27 with TRBJ2-5; maybe TRBD1 (5 bases). Trimming stripped 8 bases from V and 2 bases from J, with 18 bases between. CDR1 MNHEY and CDR2 SMNVEV come from the germline V gene (reference sequence). The CDR3 sequence is 15 residues long. CDR3 in amino acids: CASRQNRLFQETQYF. The CDR3 DNA sequence: TGTGCCAGCCGGCAGAACAGGTTATTTCAAGAGACCCAGTACTTC.

The rearrangement uses TRBV7-8 and TRBJ1-5, with 8 bases lining up with TRBD1. Germline-derived CDR1 and CDR2 are SGHVS and FQNEAQ. J lost 4 bases, V lost 6 bases, and 5 bases had no gene match. CDR3 length: 14 residues. As DNA, the CDR3 is TGTGCCAGCAGTTATACAGGGGGAAATCAGCCCCAGCATTTT. Translation: CASSYTGGNQPQHF. The variable domain in full, completed from reference TRBV7-8 and TRBJ1-5, reads GAGVSQSPRYKVAKRGQDVALRCDPISGHVSLFWYQQALGQGPEFLTYFQNEAQLDKSGLPSDRFFAERPEGSVSTLKIQRTQQEDSAVYLCASSYTGGNQPQHFGDGTRLSIL.

This chain uses TRBV9 with TRBJ2-7; maybe TRBD2 (6 bases). Trimming stripped 4 bases from V and 0 bases from J, with 11 bases between. The CDR3 length is 14 residues. Looked up from germline, CDR1 is SGDLS and CDR2 is YYNGEE. For the CDR3, the DNA is TGTGCCAGCAGCCCGGGGGAGTACTCCTACGAGCAGTACTTC. Residues: CASSPGEYSYEQYF.

The gene calls are TRBV5-1 and TRBJ1-2; TRBD1 matches at 7 bases. Per the germline V gene, CDR1 is SGHRS and CDR2 is YFSETQ. Losses at the gene ends were 4 bases for V and 1 base for J; bases not matched to a gene: 7. The CDR3 is made up of 15 amino acids. CDR3 sequence: CASSQGQAYNYGYTF. CDR3 in DNA: TGCGCCAGCAGCCAAGGACAGGCCTATAACTATGGCTACACCTTC. Filled out from reference TRBV5-1 and TRBJ1-2, the complete variable domain reads KAGVTQTPRYLIKTRGQQVTLSCSPISGHRSVSWYQQTPGQGLQFLFEYFSETQRNKGNFPGRFSGRQFSNSRSEMNVSTLELGDSALYLCASSQGQAYNYGYTFGSGTRLTVV.

The CDR3 reads CASSQVRWQRDQETQYF. The DNA for the CDR3 is TGTGCCAGCAGCCAAGTCCGTTGGCAGCGGGACCAAGAGACCCAGTACTTC. The chain employs TRBV4-2 and TRBJ2-5; D is perhaps TRBD2 (6 bases). The V end was cut by 1 base, the J end by 0 bases, with 15 bases between. The CDR3 totals 17 residues. CDR1 is LGHNA, CDR2 YNFKEQ, per germline.

In DNA form, the CDR3 reads TGTGCCAGCAGTGACGGGGCATCTGGGGCCAACGTCCTGACTTTC. This codes for CASSDGASGANVLTF. The chain has TRBV27 and TRBJ2-6; tentatively, D is TRBD1 or TRBD2 (5 bases each). The V gene lost 5 bases and the J gene lost 1 base, with 9 bases spanning the gap. The CDR3 has 15 amino acids. Germline V lookup: CDR1 MNHEY, CDR2 SMNVEV (reference sequence).